The clone carrying this T cell receptor (beta chain) was recorded many times. Its antigen is unknown. The data were taken from a study of neurological immune-mediated disorders. TCRdb itself ran the 5' RACE reads through MiXCR, one entry per CDR3 protein. Of roughly 62,000 distinct CDR3 sequences listed, around 5% were seen once; the top ten hold less than 3.5%. Stored at -80 C, 2 million PBMCs were the source of the unsorted libraries. Study-wide results and limits: The expanded clones of different subjects shared no CDR3 amino acid sequences (suggesting private repertoires in all groups). It was the repertoires of 18 of 34 multiple sclerosis patients that phylogenetic grouping placed in one related-CDR3 cluster, which is a possible signature.

V was pared by 7 bases and J by 10 bases, with 12 bases between. The germline CDR1 and CDR2 sequences are SGHRS and YFSETQ. The CDR3 sequence is 11 residues long. Sequencing was performed on PBMCs. This chain connects TRBV5-1 to TRBJ2-1; the D call may be TRBD1 or TRBD2 (5 bases each). This clonotype originated in a woman between 45 and 60 years old with multiple sclerosis. In nucleotides, the CDR3 is TGCGCCAGCTGGGACGCGGTGGAGCAGTTCTTC. This sequence encodes CASWDAVEQFF.